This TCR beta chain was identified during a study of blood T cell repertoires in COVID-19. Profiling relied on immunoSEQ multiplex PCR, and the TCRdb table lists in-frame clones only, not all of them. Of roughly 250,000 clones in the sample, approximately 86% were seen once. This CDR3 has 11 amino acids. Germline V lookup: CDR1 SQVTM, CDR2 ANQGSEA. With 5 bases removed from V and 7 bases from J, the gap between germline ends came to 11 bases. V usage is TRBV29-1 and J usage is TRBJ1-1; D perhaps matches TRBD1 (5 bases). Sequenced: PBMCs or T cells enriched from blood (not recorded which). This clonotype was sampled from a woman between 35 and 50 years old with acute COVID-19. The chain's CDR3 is CSVSSGHEAFF. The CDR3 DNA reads TGCAGCGTTTCCAGTGGACATGAAGCTTTCTTT.